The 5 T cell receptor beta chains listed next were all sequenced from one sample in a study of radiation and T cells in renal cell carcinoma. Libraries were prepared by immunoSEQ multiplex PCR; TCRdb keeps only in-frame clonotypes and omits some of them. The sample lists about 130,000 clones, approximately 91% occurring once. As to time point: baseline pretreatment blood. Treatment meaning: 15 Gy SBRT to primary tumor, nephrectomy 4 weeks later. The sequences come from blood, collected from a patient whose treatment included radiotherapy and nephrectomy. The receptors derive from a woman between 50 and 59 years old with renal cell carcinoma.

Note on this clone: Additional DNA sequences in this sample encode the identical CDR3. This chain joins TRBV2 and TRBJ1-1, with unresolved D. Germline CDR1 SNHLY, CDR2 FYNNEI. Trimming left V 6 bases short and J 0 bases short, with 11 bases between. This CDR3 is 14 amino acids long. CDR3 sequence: CASSGTRVNTEAFF. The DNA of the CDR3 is TGTGCCAGCAGCGGAACTAGGGTGAACACTGAAGCTTTCTTT.

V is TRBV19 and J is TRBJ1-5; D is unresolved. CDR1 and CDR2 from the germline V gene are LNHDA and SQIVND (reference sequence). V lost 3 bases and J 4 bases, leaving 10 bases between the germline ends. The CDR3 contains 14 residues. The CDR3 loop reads CASSISPWNQPQHF. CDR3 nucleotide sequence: TGTGCCAGTAGTATTAGCCCGTGGAATCAGCCCCAGCATTTT.

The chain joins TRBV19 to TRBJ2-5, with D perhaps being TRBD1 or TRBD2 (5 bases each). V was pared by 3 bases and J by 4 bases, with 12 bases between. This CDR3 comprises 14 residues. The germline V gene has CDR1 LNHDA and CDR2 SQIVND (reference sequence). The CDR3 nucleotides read TGTGCCAGTAGTATCGGGGCAGGCGGAGAGACCCAGTACTTC. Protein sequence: CASSIGAGGETQYF.

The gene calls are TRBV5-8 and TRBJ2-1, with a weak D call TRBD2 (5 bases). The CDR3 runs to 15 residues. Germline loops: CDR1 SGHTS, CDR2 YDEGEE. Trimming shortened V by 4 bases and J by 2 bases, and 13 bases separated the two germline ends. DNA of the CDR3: TGTGCCAGCAGCCCGTGGGGAGATACCTACAATGAGCAGTTCTTC. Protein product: CASSPWGDTYNEQFF.

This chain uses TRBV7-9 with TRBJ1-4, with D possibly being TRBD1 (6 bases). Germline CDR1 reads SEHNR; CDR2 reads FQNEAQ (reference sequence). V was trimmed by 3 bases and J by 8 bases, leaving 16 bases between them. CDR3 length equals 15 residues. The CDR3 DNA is TGTGCCAGCAGCTTCAGTCAAGGACAGACAGAAAAACTGTTTTTT. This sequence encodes CASSFSQGQTEKLFF.